Each of the 19 T cell receptor beta chains below was sequenced from the same sample in a study of blood T cell repertoires in COVID-19. Profiled with immunoSEQ multiplex PCR; TCRdb holds only in-frame clones, not every one. The table shows about 100,000 clones, with around four fifths occurring only once. Material: peripheral blood. The receptors were gathered from a man aged 45-65 years with active or convalescent COVID-19.

J is TRBJ1-1 and V is TRBV10-3, with D possibly TRBD1 on 6 matching bases. Germline assignment: CDR1 ENHRY and CDR2 SYGVKD. With 4 bases removed from V and 1 base from J, the gap between germline ends came to 16 bases. The CDR3 is made up of 16 amino acids. CDR3 sequence reads: CAISAGQGKGNTEAFF. In DNA, the CDR3 is TGTGCCATCAGTGCGGGTCAGGGGAAGGGGAACACTGAAGCTTTCTTT.

The chain employs TRBV19 and TRBJ1-5; 9 bases map to TRBD1. The CDR3 has 14 amino acids. CDR1 LNHDA and CDR2 SQIVND come from the germline V gene (reference sequence). V shed 4 bases and J 11 bases; nucleotides not matched to a gene: 9. The CDR3 reads CASSNQDRGMAQHF. The CDR3 DNA is TGTGCCAGTAGTAACCAAGACAGGGGGATGGCCCAGCATTTT.

The chain combines TRBV5-1 with TRBJ1-2; the D is unclear. V lost 0 bases and J lost 8, with 11 bases in between. CDR1 and CDR2 (germline): SGHRS, YFSETQ. This CDR3 is built from 13 residues. CDR3 amino acids: CASSLERVHGYTF. The CDR3 nucleotides are TGCGCCAGCAGCTTGGAGCGGGTTCACGGCTACACCTTC.

This chain uses TRBV7-8 with TRBJ1-4; D is undetermined. CDR1 and CDR2 (germline): SGHVS, FQNEAQ. This CDR3 spans 14 amino acids. V gave up 3 bases and J gave up 5 bases, with 10 bases separating them. CDR3 DNA: TGTGCCAGCAGCTTGCGGCAGAGAAATGAAAAACTGTTTTTT. Translating gives CASSLRQRNEKLFF.

This chain links TRBV19 with TRBJ1-2; D is unclear. This CDR3 is 14 amino acids long. CDR1 is LNHDA, CDR2 SQIVND, per germline (reference sequence). V was clipped by 4 bases and J by 2 bases, with 11 bases between them. The CDR3 sequence is CASSTAGGNYGYTF. The CDR3 nucleotides read TGTGCCAGTAGTACTGCCGGAGGGAACTATGGCTACACCTTC.

The rearrangement joins TRBV19 to TRBJ1-2; 7 positions agree with TRBD1. The V gene end was trimmed by 7 bases and the J gene end by 4 bases; junction bases not matched to a gene: 6. Germline assignment: CDR1 LNHDA and CDR2 SQIVND (reference sequence). The CDR3 loop spans 13 amino acids. CDR3 sequence: CASNHRGIYGYTF. The CDR3 DNA reads as TGTGCCAGTAATCACAGGGGAATCTATGGCTACACCTTC.

The chain has TRBV10-3 and TRBJ2-3; no clear D gene. This CDR3 region has 15 residues. The germline CDR1 and CDR2 sequences are ENHRY and SYGVKD. V was shortened by 11 bases and J by 3 bases, with 21 bases between the two germline ends. CDR3 loop: CAPGGVCESTDTQYF. CDR3 DNA: TGTGCCCCCGGCGGAGTTTGTGAGTCGACAGATACGCAGTATTTT.

The table lists this clone with a few counts. The gene calls are TRBV19 and TRBJ1-2; TRBD1 agrees at 9 bases. Germline V lookup: CDR1 LNHDA, CDR2 SQIVND (reference sequence). This CDR3 contains 13 residues. J gave up 8 bases and V 4 bases, and 5 bases lay outside the gene matches. The DNA for the CDR3 is TGTGCCAGTAGTACCGGGACAGGGATCGGCTACACCTTC. Protein sequence: CASSTGTGIGYTF. Full variable domain (rest looked up from reference TRBV19 and TRBJ1-2): DGGITQSPKYLFRKEGQNVTLSCEQNLNHDAMYWYRQDPGQGLRLIYYSQIVNDFQKGDIAEGYSVSREKKESFPLTVTSAQKNPTAFYLCASSTGTGIGYTFGSGTRLTVV.

This clone was counted only a few times. The gene calls are TRBV12-5 and TRBJ1-1; tentative D call: TRBD1 (6 bases). Trimming took off 6 bases at V and 5 bases at J, with 13 bases between the two ends. Germline CDR1 is LGHNT and CDR2 is FRNRAP. This CDR3 comprises 13 residues. The CDR3 spells CASGKGVLTEAFF. DNA for the CDR3: TGTGCTAGTGGAAAGGGGGTCCTGACTGAAGCTTTCTTT.

The genes are TRBV30 and TRBJ2-2; 7 bases fit TRBD1. The trim removed 3 bases at V and 3 bases at J, leaving 7 bases unmatched. Germline CDR1 GTSNPN, CDR2 SVGIG (reference sequence). The CDR3 totals 15 residues. In DNA form, the CDR3 reads TGTGCCTGGAGCCCCCTGGGACAGTACACCGGGGAGCTGTTTTTT. Translating it yields CAWSPLGQYTGELFF.

The chain employs TRBV2 and TRBJ2-7; 8 bases are a match to TRBD1. Per germline, CDR1 SNHLY and CDR2 FYNNEI. The CDR3 is 14 residues long. Trimming removed 6 bases from V and 3 bases from J; junction bases left unmatched: 7. CDR3 in DNA: TGTGCCAGCAGAGCGACAGGGGAGATCTACGAGCAGTACTTC. It is translated as CASRATGEIYEQYF.

The chain couples TRBV27 to TRBJ1-5, with 7 positions matching TRBD1. The V segment lost 7 bases and the J segment 4 bases; nucleotides outside the gene matches: 10. The CDR3 has 15 residues. Germline V gene data show CDR1 as MNHEY and CDR2 as SMNVEV (reference sequence). CDR3 sequence reads: CASILAAGGNQPQHF. The DNA of the CDR3 is TGTGCCAGCATACTGGCGGCAGGGGGAAATCAGCCCCAGCATTTT.

V usage is TRBV10-2 and J usage is TRBJ2-1, with 7 nucleotides matching TRBD1. The CDR3 spans 14 residues. The J segment lost 10 bases and the V segment lost 4 bases, leaving 10 bases of the junction unmatched. Germline lookup yields CDR1 WSHSY and CDR2 SAAADI. CDR3 amino acids: CASSGVTGSHEQFF. CDR3 bases: TGCGCCAGCAGTGGGGTGACAGGGTCACACGAGCAGTTCTTC.

The rearrangement links TRBV6-5 to TRBJ1-6; D ambiguous. Germline values: CDR1 MNHEY, CDR2 SVGAGI. Trimming removed 5 bases at V and 7 bases at J, with 9 bases between. The CDR3 spans 13 residues. This CDR3 reads CASSMIRNSPLHF. As DNA, the CDR3 is TGTGCCAGCAGTATGATTCGGAATTCACCCCTCCACTTT.

This clone turned up a few times. The genes are TRBV12-2 and TRBJ2-7; TRBD2, the D gene given by the table, was not confirmed from the DNA. TRBV12-2 counts as a pseudogene. The CDR3 totals 15 residues. The CDR3: CASRLRAIDSYEQYF. Here the CDR3 DNA reads TGTGCAAGTCGCTTACGAGCTATAGACTCCTACGAGCAGTACTTC.

This clone was counted a few times. J is TRBJ2-7 and V is TRBV30; TRBD1 might be the D (5 bases). This CDR3 has 12 residues. Germline CDR1 and CDR2: GTSNPN and SVGIG (reference sequence). Trimming cost V 4 bases and J 4 bases, with 11 bases left between them. CDR3 region: CAWNPSGYEQYF. The CDR3 coding sequence is TGTGCCTGGAACCCCTCAGGGTACGAGCAGTACTTC. The whole variable domain, filled in from reference TRBV30 and TRBJ2-7, reads SQTIHQWPATLVQPVGSPLSLECTVEGTSNPNLYWYRQAAGRGLQLLFYSVGIGQISSEVPQNLSASRPQDRQFILSSKKLLLSDSGFYLCAWNPSGYEQYFGPGTRLTVT.

The V call is TRBV27, the J call TRBJ2-3; a weak D match, TRBD2 (5 bases). CDR3 length: 13 residues. CDR1 is MNHEY, CDR2 SMNVEV, per germline (reference sequence). The V gene lost 3 bases and the J gene lost 5 bases, with 9 bases spanning the gap. The CDR3 here is CASSFADLDTQYF. CDR3 DNA sequence: TGTGCCAGCAGTTTTGCGGACTTAGATACGCAGTATTTT.

The V gene is TRBV2, the J gene TRBJ1-2; 7 positions agree with TRBD1. The CDR3 loop spans 13 amino acids. CDR1 is SNHLY, CDR2 FYNNEI, per germline. J lost 5 bases, V lost 3 bases, and 3 bases had no gene match. The chain's CDR3 is CASSETGIYGYTF. CDR3 coding DNA: TGTGCCAGCAGTGAGACAGGGATTTATGGCTACACCTTC.

V usage is TRBV24-1 and J usage is TRBJ1-2; the match to TRBD1 covers 7 bases. Trimming removed 5 bases from V and 4 bases from J; junction bases left unmatched: 6. The CDR3 is 14 amino acids. The germline CDR1 and CDR2 sequences are KGHDR and SFDVKD. CDR3 DNA: TGTGCCACCAGTGCTGGGGGGACAGCCTATGGCTACACCTTC. Its protein product is CATSAGGTAYGYTF.